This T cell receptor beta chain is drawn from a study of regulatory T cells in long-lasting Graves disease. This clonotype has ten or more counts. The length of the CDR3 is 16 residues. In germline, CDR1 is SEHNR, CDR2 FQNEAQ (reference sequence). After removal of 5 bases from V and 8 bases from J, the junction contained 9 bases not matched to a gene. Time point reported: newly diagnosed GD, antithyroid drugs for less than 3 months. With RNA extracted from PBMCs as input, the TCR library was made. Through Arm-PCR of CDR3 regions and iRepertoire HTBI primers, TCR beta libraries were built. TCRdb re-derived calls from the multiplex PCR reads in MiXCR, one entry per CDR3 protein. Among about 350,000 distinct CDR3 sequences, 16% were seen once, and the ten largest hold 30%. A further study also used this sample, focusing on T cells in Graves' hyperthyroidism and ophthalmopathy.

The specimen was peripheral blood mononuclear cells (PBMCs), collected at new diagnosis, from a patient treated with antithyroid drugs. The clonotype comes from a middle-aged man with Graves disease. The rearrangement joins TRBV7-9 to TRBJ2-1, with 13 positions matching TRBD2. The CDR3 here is CASSPPGLAGVHEQFF. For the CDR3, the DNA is TGTGCCAGCAGCCCCCCTGGACTAGCGGGGGTTCATGAGCAGTTCTTC. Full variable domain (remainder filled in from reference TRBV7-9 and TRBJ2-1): DTGVSQNPRHKITKRGQNVTFRCDPISEHNRLYWYRQTLGQGPEFLTYFQNEAQLEKSRLLSDRFSAERPKGSFSTLEIQRTEQGDSAMYLCASSPPGLAGVHEQFFGPGTRLTVL.